This TCR beta chain was documented in a study of blood T cell repertoires in COVID-19. Study overall: In each case, the material was cDNA or gDNA derived from T cells, B-cell-depleted T cells, or PBMCs.

Produced via immunoSEQ multiplex PCR; TCRdb's table is partial and in-frame only. The data show around 250,000 clones, with 82% seen just once and approximately 3.1% held by the top ten. The sequenced sample consisted of peripheral blood. The receptor's source is a woman aged 18-35 years with acute or convalescent COVID-19.

In DNA form, the CDR3 reads TGTGCCAGCAGTATCCACTACGAGCAGTACTTC. Translation: CASSIHYEQYF. The chain carries TRBV28 and TRBJ2-7; D gene uncertain. V lost 5 bases to trimming and J lost 3 bases, with 5 bases between them. Per the germline V gene, CDR1 is MDHEN and CDR2 is SYDVKM. This CDR3 is built from 11 residues.